This entry features one TCR beta chain sequence. In the original analysis: Nucleated cell counts were estimated from reference gene primer amplification. Profiling relied on immunoSEQ multiplex PCR, and the TCRdb table lists in-frame clones only, not all of them. V and J calls and clone size are those listed in that table; D and trimming were worked out from the DNA. The sample lists around 86,000 clones, 80% to 90% occurring once. This entry belongs to a study of blood T cell repertoires in COVID-19. Background on the study: Italy, Spain and the United States were the sources of the convalescent and acute COVID-19 samples. In each case, the material was cDNA or gDNA derived from T cells, B-cell-depleted T cells, or PBMCs.

CDR1 is WSHSY, CDR2 SAAADI, per germline. Trimming cost V 7 bases and J 2 bases; bases outside gene matches: 9. This CDR3 comprises 15 residues. This clonotype originated in a human donor with acute or convalescent COVID-19. The donor label of this sample is uncertain. J is TRBJ2-7 and V is TRBV10-2; 9 bases are shared with TRBD2. The specimen was peripheral blood. The CDR3: CASKLLGGGAYEQYF. In nucleotides, the CDR3 is TGCGCCAGCAAGCTGTTGGGCGGGGGGGCCTACGAGCAGTACTTC.